This paragraph reports one T cell receptor beta chain. This CDR3 has 14 amino acids. Germline loops: CDR1 GTSNPN, CDR2 SVGIG (reference sequence). V dropped 4 bases and J dropped 4; count of bases not matched to a gene: 7. This sample is part of a study of beta chain features in type 1 diabetes. Turning to the study itself: Patients and healthy donors were similar in age, gender and cell yields. Sorted cells numbering approximately 110,000,000 were examined across all samples.

Sequencing targeted expressed TCRB transcripts, as all isolated RNA had been reverse transcribed. Libraries were prepared by immunoSEQ multiplex PCR; TCRdb keeps only in-frame clonotypes and omits some of them. The data hold roughly 240,000 clones, with under 70% observed a single time. CD45RO/CCR7/CD25/CD127/CD95/CD27 sorting isolated CD4+ naive, central memory, regulatory and stem cell-like memory cells. Every sorted population was more than 95% pure. The sequence was collected from a man aged 30-40 years in good health. The chain uses TRBV30 and TRBJ2-1, with 7 bases fitting TRBD1. Input material: naive CD4+ T cells from blood. The chain's CDR3 is CAWKGTEKYNEQFF. Written as DNA, the CDR3 is TGTGCCTGGAAGGGGACAGAGAAGTACAATGAGCAGTTCTTC.